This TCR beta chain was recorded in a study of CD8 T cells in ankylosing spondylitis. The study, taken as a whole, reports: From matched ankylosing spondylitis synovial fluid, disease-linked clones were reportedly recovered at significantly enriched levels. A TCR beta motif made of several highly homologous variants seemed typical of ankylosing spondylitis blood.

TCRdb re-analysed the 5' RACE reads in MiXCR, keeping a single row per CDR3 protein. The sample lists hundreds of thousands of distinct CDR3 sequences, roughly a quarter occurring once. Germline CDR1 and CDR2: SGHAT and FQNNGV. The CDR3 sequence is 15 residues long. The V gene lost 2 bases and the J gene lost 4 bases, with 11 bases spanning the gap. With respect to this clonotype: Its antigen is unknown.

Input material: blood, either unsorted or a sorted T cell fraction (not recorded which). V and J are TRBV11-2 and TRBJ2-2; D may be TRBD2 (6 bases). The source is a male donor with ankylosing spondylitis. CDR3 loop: CASSLSGLSTGELFF. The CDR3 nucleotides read TGTGCCAGCAGCTTAAGCGGACTATCCACCGGGGAGCTGTTTTTT.